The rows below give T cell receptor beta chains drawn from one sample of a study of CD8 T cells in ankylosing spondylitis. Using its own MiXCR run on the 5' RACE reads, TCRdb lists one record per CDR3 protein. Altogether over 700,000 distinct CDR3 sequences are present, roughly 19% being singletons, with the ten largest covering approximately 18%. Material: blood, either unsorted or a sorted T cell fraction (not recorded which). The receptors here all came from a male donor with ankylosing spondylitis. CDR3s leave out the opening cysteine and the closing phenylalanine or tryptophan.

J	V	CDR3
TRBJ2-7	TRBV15	ATSRDLLAGGEQY
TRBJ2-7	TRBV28	ASSPFRTGSSYEQY
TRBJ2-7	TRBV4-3	ASSQLRASTYEQY
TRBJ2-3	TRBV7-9	ASDETTSTDTQY
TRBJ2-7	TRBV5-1	ASGTTRYEQY
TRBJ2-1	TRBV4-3	ASSQSRAGYNEQF
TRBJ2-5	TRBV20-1	SAREGTGAHQETQY
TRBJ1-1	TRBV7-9	ASSPSFGTEAF
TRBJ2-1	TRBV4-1	ASSQEGGGADYNEQF
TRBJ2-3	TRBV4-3	ASSQYNALDTDTQY
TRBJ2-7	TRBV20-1	SAREDFYEQY
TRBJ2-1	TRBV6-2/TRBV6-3	ASSPREGLDNEQF
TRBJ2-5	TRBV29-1	SAPFRGGETQY
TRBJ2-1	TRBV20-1	SSPGTLYNEQF
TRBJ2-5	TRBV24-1	ATSDFGVNAPETQY
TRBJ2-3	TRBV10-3	AIKTSGGTDTQY
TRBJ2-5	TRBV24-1	ATSDPTGRIETQY
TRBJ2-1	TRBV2	ASSEALRPTAVGHNEQF
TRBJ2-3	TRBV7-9	ASSSRTSSTDTQY
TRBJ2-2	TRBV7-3	ASSRLGTGELF
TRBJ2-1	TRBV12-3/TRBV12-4	ASSNGAYNEQF
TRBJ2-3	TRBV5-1	ASRGAEGTQY
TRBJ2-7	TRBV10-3	AISESLNTYEQY
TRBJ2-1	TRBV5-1	ASSRGDRGVHNEQF
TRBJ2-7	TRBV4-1	ASSQEGSAYEQY
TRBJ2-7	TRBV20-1	SARRGTYEQY
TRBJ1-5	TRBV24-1	ATSGSYSNQPQH
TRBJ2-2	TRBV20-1	SARKTGANTGELF
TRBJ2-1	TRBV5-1	ASSLMGLAGLNEQF
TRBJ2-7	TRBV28	ASSRGQGAREQY
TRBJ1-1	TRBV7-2	ASSLPGYTEAF
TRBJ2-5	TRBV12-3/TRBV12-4	ASSSPLARETQY
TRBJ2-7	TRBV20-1	SAITPSGRAYEQY
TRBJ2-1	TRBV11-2	ASSSGGGFPRLAASPF
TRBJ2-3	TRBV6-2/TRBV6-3	ASRPPRVGGVTDTQY
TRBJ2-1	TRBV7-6	ASSLGRPNSYNEQF
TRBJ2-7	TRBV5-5	ASSLIGERDEQY
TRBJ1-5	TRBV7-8	ASSRESGGNQPQH
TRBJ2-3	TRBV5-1	ASSSLSTTSGGDTQY
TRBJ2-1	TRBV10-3	AISGTGGSYNEQF
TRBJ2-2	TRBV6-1	ASSLAGYGELF